A selection of T cell receptor beta chains follows, all from one sample in a study of T cell repertoires in cytomegalovirus infection. TCRdb passed the reads through MiXCR, listing each CDR3 protein once. There are just over 300,000 distinct CDR3 sequences in the sample; under 20% occur only once, and around 11% lies in the top ten. The sample comprised PBMCs. Receptor source: a human donor in good health (CMV status not recorded). Some clones in this sample may be carry-over from other donors' samples. CDR3s include the opening cysteine and the closing phenylalanine or tryptophan. The D gene is left open where the match is weak. Not all rows give a size; the values are once, few, many and, for expanded clones, a class.

abundance: -
d_gene: -
j_gene: TRBJ2-7
v_gene: TRBV5-6
CDR3nt: TGTGCCAGCGGCGGGGGCAGGGATGCCTACGAGCAGTACTTC
CDR3aa: CASGGGRDAYEQYF

abundance: few
d_gene: -
j_gene: TRBJ2-3
v_gene: TRBV7-2
CDR3nt: TGTGCCAGCAGCTCACCGGGAGTAGTCACAGATACGCAGTATTTT
CDR3aa: CASSSPGVVTDTQYF

abundance: few
d_gene: -
j_gene: TRBJ1-4
v_gene: TRBV2
CDR3nt: TGTGCCAGCAGTCCACCTCGGGTTTTTGGAGAAAAACTGTTTTTT
CDR3aa: CASSPPRVFGEKLFF

abundance: -
d_gene: TRBD1
j_gene: TRBJ1-2
v_gene: TRBV25-1
CDR3nt: TGTGCCAGCAGTGACCCGCCCGGGACAGGGGCTTCAGACTATGGCTACACCTTC
CDR3aa: CASSDPPGTGASDYGYTF

abundance: few
d_gene: TRBD1
j_gene: TRBJ2-1
v_gene: TRBV2
CDR3nt: TGTGCCAGCAGTGACATTCATGGGACAGGGGCGGGTGAGCAGTTCTTC
CDR3aa: CASSDIHGTGAGEQFF

abundance: many
d_gene: -
j_gene: TRBJ2-3
v_gene: TRBV7-8
CDR3nt: TGTGCCAGCAGCTTATATCAGGGAGCTAACACAGATACGCAGTATTTT
CDR3aa: CASSLYQGANTDTQYF

abundance: many
d_gene: TRBD2
j_gene: TRBJ2-1
v_gene: TRBV6-1
CDR3nt: TGTGCCAGCAGGGAAACGGGGGGGGGGCTCCGTGAGCAGTTCTTC
CDR3aa: CASRETGGGLREQFF

abundance: -
d_gene: TRBD1
j_gene: TRBJ1-3
v_gene: TRBV28
CDR3nt: TGTGCCAGCAGTTCCACCGGGACAGGGAGTGGAAACACCATATATTTT
CDR3aa: CASSSTGTGSGNTIYF

abundance: -
d_gene: -
j_gene: TRBJ2-7
v_gene: TRBV7-2
CDR3nt: TGTGCCAGCAGCTTCAGTTCAGGGCCCCTCGAGCAGTACTTC
CDR3aa: CASSFSSGPLEQYF

abundance: many
d_gene: -
j_gene: TRBJ2-7
v_gene: TRBV11-2
CDR3nt: TGTGCCAGCAGCTCCTTTTTGGGGCAGCAGTACGAGCAGTACTTC
CDR3aa: CASSSFLGQQYEQYF

abundance: -
d_gene: TRBD1
j_gene: TRBJ2-1
v_gene: TRBV6-2/TRBV6-3
CDR3nt: TGTGCCAGCAGTTACTGGGGGACAGGGGTTTACAATGAGCAGTTCTTC
CDR3aa: CASSYWGTGVYNEQFF

abundance: many
d_gene: -
j_gene: TRBJ1-5
v_gene: TRBV27
CDR3nt: TGTGCCAGCAGCAAGATTTATAACTCGGACAGATATAGCAATCAGCCCCAGCATTTT
CDR3aa: CASSKIYNSDRYSNQPQHF

abundance: -
d_gene: TRBD2
j_gene: TRBJ2-7
v_gene: TRBV6-2/TRBV6-3
CDR3nt: TGTGCCAGCAGCTTGGGACTAGACGAGCAGTACTTC
CDR3aa: CASSLGLDEQYF

abundance: -
d_gene: -
j_gene: TRBJ1-5
v_gene: TRBV5-1
CDR3nt: TGCGCCAGCAGCTTCCTCGGTCAACGCGGGCAGCCCCAGCATTTT
CDR3aa: CASSFLGQRGQPQHF

abundance: -
d_gene: TRBD2
j_gene: TRBJ2-3
v_gene: TRBV20-1
CDR3nt: TGCAGTGATAGCGGGGGCTACTTTACTAGCACAGATACGCAGTATTTT
CDR3aa: CSDSGGYFTSTDTQYF

abundance: few
d_gene: TRBD2
j_gene: TRBJ2-7
v_gene: TRBV20-1
CDR3nt: TGCAGTGCTAGTACTAGCGGGGCGGGGGAGTACGAGCAGTACTTC
CDR3aa: CSASTSGAGEYEQYF

abundance: many
d_gene: -
j_gene: TRBJ2-2
v_gene: TRBV7-6
CDR3nt: TGTGCCAGCTCCTACGGGAGCACCGGGGAGCTGTTTTTT
CDR3aa: CASSYGSTGELFF

abundance: many
d_gene: -
j_gene: TRBJ1-1
v_gene: TRBV7-2
CDR3nt: TGTGCCAGCAGCTTAGGGTCTGCTACTGAAGCTTTCTTT
CDR3aa: CASSLGSATEAFF

abundance: -
d_gene: -
j_gene: TRBJ2-3
v_gene: TRBV28
CDR3nt: TGTGCCAGCAGTTCTCCAGCGGCAATTTCAGATACGCAGTATTTT
CDR3aa: CASSSPAAISDTQYF

abundance: -
d_gene: TRBD1
j_gene: TRBJ1-2
v_gene: TRBV28
CDR3nt: TGTGCCAGCAGTTCAGGAGGGGCAGGGGGGCCAGGTGCCTTC
CDR3aa: CASSSGGAGGPGAF

abundance: few
d_gene: -
j_gene: TRBJ2-3
v_gene: TRBV7-6
CDR3nt: TGTGCCAGCAGCCCCCGGGGGCTTAGCACAGATACGCAGTATTTT
CDR3aa: CASSPRGLSTDTQYF

abundance: many
d_gene: -
j_gene: TRBJ1-4
v_gene: TRBV14
CDR3nt: TGTGCCAGCAGCCATGGAACGAAGACAGCCCCGAATGAAAAACTGTTTTTT
CDR3aa: CASSHGTKTAPNEKLFF

abundance: -
d_gene: -
j_gene: TRBJ2-7
v_gene: TRBV20-1
CDR3nt: TGCAGTGCTAGACCTACCAGGGGCGGCTCGCTCTACGAGCAGTACTTC
CDR3aa: CSARPTRGGSLYEQYF

abundance: -
d_gene: TRBD1
j_gene: TRBJ1-6
v_gene: TRBV5-6
CDR3nt: TGTGCCAGCAGCTTTTCAGGACAGGGTGAAGAATCACCCCTCCACTTT
CDR3aa: CASSFSGQGEESPLHF

abundance: -
d_gene: -
j_gene: TRBJ1-2
v_gene: TRBV7-6
CDR3nt: TGTGCCAGCAGCTTAGTTGTCCGCGAAGCTAACTATGGCTACACCTTC
CDR3aa: CASSLVVREANYGYTF

abundance: few
d_gene: -
j_gene: TRBJ2-1
v_gene: TRBV3-1
CDR3nt: TGTGCCAGCACCCCCGCCAGCTCCTACAATGAGCAGTTCTTC
CDR3aa: CASTPASSYNEQFF

abundance: few
d_gene: -
j_gene: TRBJ1-2
v_gene: TRBV28
CDR3nt: TGTGCCAGCGGAGTCAGGGGCTACACCTTC
CDR3aa: CASGVRGYTF

abundance: many
d_gene: TRBD1
j_gene: TRBJ2-7
v_gene: TRBV28
CDR3nt: TGTGCCAGCAGTTTAGCCGGGACAGACAACGAGCAGTACTTC
CDR3aa: CASSLAGTDNEQYF

abundance: few
d_gene: -
j_gene: TRBJ2-1
v_gene: TRBV28
CDR3nt: TGTGCCAGCAGGGATCCCGATGAGCAGTTCTTC
CDR3aa: CASRDPDEQFF